Below are 11 T cell receptor beta chains sequenced from a single sample in a study of breast tumors, draining lymph nodes, adjacent tissues (dated by TCRdb to 2016 to 2017). The library was built by means of multiplex PCR. Sequenced using an Illumina HiSeq 2000. TCRdb took the public reads, trimmed them with fastp at Q25, ran MiXCR for clone calling and kept in-frame beta chains. Each CDR3 protein appears once, grouped with its most common genes and DNA. The sample profile shows about 89,000 distinct CDR3 sequences; approximately 30% of them were found once. Over 7.5% of the sample goes to the ten largest clones. Lymph node samples came from the axillary draining lymph nodes of breast cancer patients. The specimen sequenced was axillary lymph node tissue. The source of these receptors is a female donor with breast cancer. Some clones in this sample may be carry-over from other donors' samples.

This clonotype was picked up many times. The chain is built from TRBV5-1 and TRBJ1-5, with no clear D. This CDR3 is built from 14 residues. Germline-derived CDR1 and CDR2 are SGHRS and YFSETQ. The V end lost 4 bases, the J end lost 0 bases, and 8 bases lay between the germline ends. The CDR3 sequence: CASSPDGSNQPQHF. The CDR3 DNA reads TGCGCCAGCAGCCCGGACGGTAGCAATCAGCCCCAGCATTTT. Using reference TRBV5-1 and TRBJ1-5 for the parts outside the CDR3, the full variable domain is KAGVTQTPRYLIKTRGQQVTLSCSPISGHRSVSWYQQTPGQGLQFLFEYFSETQRNKGNFPGRFSGRQFSNSRSEMNVSTLELGDSALYLCASSPDGSNQPQHFGDGTRLSIL.

Many counts were recorded for this clonotype. The rearrangement uses TRBV5-1 and TRBJ2-7; TRBD1 might be the D (8 bases). Trimming removed 4 bases at V and 2 bases at J, with 16 bases between. Germline V gives CDR1 SGHRS, CDR2 YFSETQ. The CDR3 extends over 15 amino acids. The CDR3 sequence: CASSPTGGDTYEQYF. As DNA, the CDR3 is TGCGCCAGCAGCCCCACAGGGGGGGATACCTACGAGCAGTACTTC.

This clonotype was observed many times. This chain uses TRBV6-5 with TRBJ2-7; D is possibly TRBD2 (6 bases). This CDR3 has 12 amino acids. In germline, CDR1 is MNHEY, CDR2 SVGAGI. Between the trimmed V and J ends, which lost 2 bases and 6 bases, there was a span of 8 bases. CDR3 coding DNA: TGTGCCAGCAGTTACCAAGCGGGCGAGCAGTACTTC. Encoded protein: CASSYQAGEQYF.

This clonotype was counted at least ten times. V is TRBV6-1 and J is TRBJ2-7; maybe TRBD1 (6 bases). Trimming stripped 6 bases from V and 4 bases from J, with 19 bases between. The CDR3 has 15 amino acids. Germline loops: CDR1 MNHNS, CDR2 SASEGT. The CDR3 here is CASRDRDNTKYEQYF. DNA for the CDR3: TGTGCCAGCAGGGACCGGGACAACACAAAATACGAGCAGTACTTC.

In this sample, this clonotype turned up many times. V usage is TRBV20-1 and J usage is TRBJ2-7; D uncertain. The V end was cut by 0 bases, the J end by 0 bases, with 12 bases between. This CDR3 is 15 amino acids long. Germline loops: CDR1 DFQATT, CDR2 SNEGSKA (reference sequence). The CDR3 loop reads CSARDPIEASYEQYF. The CDR3 bases are TGCAGTGCTAGAGATCCGATCGAGGCCTCCTACGAGCAGTACTTC.

This clonotype was counted ten times or more. Written as DNA, the CDR3 is TGCGCCAGCAGCCAAGGGGAGGTAAATCATGGCTACACCTTC. This translates into CASSQGEVNHGYTF. V and J are TRBV4-1 and TRBJ1-2; D unresolved. Per the germline V gene, CDR1 is MGHRA and CDR2 is YSYEKL. The V gene lost 1 base and the J gene lost 6 bases, with 12 bases spanning the gap. The CDR3 covers 14 residues.

Ten or more counts support this clonotype. The chain couples TRBV11-3 to TRBJ2-3; the match to TRBD1 covers 9 bases. The germline CDR1 and CDR2 sequences are SGHNT and YENEEA. Germline trimming cut 0 bases from V and 13 bases from J; bases unmatched to any gene: 8. The CDR3 has 14 amino acids. CDR3 in amino acids: CASSLDGTGNREYF. The CDR3 DNA follows: TGTGCCAGCAGCTTAGATGGGACAGGGAATCGCGAGTATTTT.

This clonotype was detected many times. The V and J genes are TRBV30 and TRBJ1-5; the D is unclear. The CDR3 spans 14 residues. V dropped 2 bases and J dropped 0 bases, with 8 bases sitting between them. Germline CDR1 is GTSNPN and CDR2 is SVGIG (reference sequence). The CDR3 loop reads CAWSSLNSNQPQHF. In nucleotides, the CDR3 is TGTGCCTGGAGTTCCCTAAATAGCAATCAGCCCCAGCATTTT.

This clonotype was recorded many times. The chain employs TRBV2 and TRBJ2-1, with 12 bases matching TRBD2. The CDR3 totals 15 residues. V was clipped by 5 bases and J by 9 bases; unmatched bases: 8. The germline V gene has CDR1 SNHLY and CDR2 FYNNEI. DNA of the CDR3: TGTGCCAGCAGTCAGACTAGCGGGAGAGTTGGTGAGCAGTTCTTC. Its protein product is CASSQTSGRVGEQFF.

This clonotype was observed at least ten times. The gene calls are TRBV5-1 and TRBJ2-5, with D possibly being TRBD2 (5 bases). The germline gives CDR1 SGHRS, CDR2 YFSETQ. V lost 0 bases and J lost 3, with 12 bases in between. The CDR3 covers 15 residues. This chain's CDR3 is CASSLAQFGEETQYF. The CDR3 bases are TGCGCCAGCAGCTTGGCCCAGTTCGGGGAAGAGACCCAGTACTTC.

This clonotype has at least ten counts. The chain recombines TRBV12-3 or TRBV12-4 with TRBJ2-5, with D unresolved. Trimming pared 5 bases from V and 6 bases from J, leaving 13 bases between. This CDR3 contains 13 residues. CDR3 nucleotide sequence: TGTGCCAGCAGTCCCCCCGGACGTCAGACCCAGTACTTC. Protein: CASSPPGRQTQYF.